These 18 T cell receptor beta chains were all obtained from the same sample, sequenced in a study of CD8 T cells in Susac syndrome. An amount of RNA that ranged from roughly 0.5 to 1 ug was reverse transcribed with random hexamers. Via MiXCR, TCRdb re-called the immunoSEQ multiplex PCR reads, giving one row per CDR3 protein. This sample has about 280,000 distinct CDR3 sequences; around 84% occur once, and the top ten carry approximately 0.11%. Source material: CD8+ T cells from PBMCs. The receptors originated from a human donor with multiple sclerosis.

This chain joins TRBV27 and TRBJ2-7; TRBD2 matches at 13 bases. The V segment lost 6 bases and the J segment 6 bases; nucleotides outside the gene matches: 11. From germline, CDR1 is MNHEY and CDR2 SMNVEV (reference sequence). The CDR3 loop spans 16 amino acids. The CDR3 DNA sequence: TGTGCCAGCAGAACTAGCGGGAGGGCCAAAAATCGCGAGCAGTACTTC. This encodes CASRTSGRAKNREQYF.

The chain joins TRBV12-3 or TRBV12-4 to TRBJ1-2; TRBD1 aligns across 12 bases. Trimming removed 5 bases from V and 8 bases from J; junction bases left unmatched: 15. The CDR3 length is 17 residues. Written as DNA, the CDR3 is TGTGCCAGCAGTCTTTGGAATCCGGGACAGGGGGCGCGGGGCTACACCTTC. Protein sequence: CASSLWNPGQGARGYTF.

This clonotype was detected a few times. In DNA, the CDR3 is TGTGCCAGCAGCCTCCGGTTATCCTACGAGCAGTACTTC. This sequence encodes CASSLRLSYEQYF. The V and J genes are TRBV7-9 and TRBJ2-7; D not resolved. Trimming took off 5 bases at V and 1 base at J, with 9 bases between the two ends. The CDR3 covers 13 residues. Germline V CDR1 and CDR2: SEHNR, FQNEAQ (reference sequence).

This rearrangement joins TRBV9 to TRBJ2-1; D possibly corresponds to TRBD2 (5 bases). Per germline, CDR1 SGDLS and CDR2 YYNGEE. The CDR3 length is 15 residues. V gave up 3 bases and J gave up 5 bases, with 15 bases separating them. The CDR3: CASSGTERRHNEQFF. CDR3 in DNA: TGTGCCAGCAGCGGTACGGAGCGGAGACACAATGAGCAGTTCTTC.

A few counts support this clonotype. V usage is TRBV5-5 and J usage is TRBJ1-1, with unresolved D. Looked up from germline, CDR1 is SGHKS and CDR2 is YYEKEE (reference sequence). The germline V and J ends were trimmed by 5 bases and 7 bases, with 12 bases remaining between them. The CDR3 is 12 amino acids. The CDR3 nucleotides read TGTGCCAGCAGTCTCTCTCCAGGTGAAGCTTTCTTT. Its protein product is CASSLSPGEAFF.

The J gene is TRBJ2-1, the V gene TRBV12-3 or TRBV12-4; no clear D gene. V dropped 6 bases and J dropped 2 bases, with 11 bases sitting between them. This CDR3 comprises 14 residues. The CDR3, as DNA: TGTGCCAGCAGCGTATTCCGGGCCTACAATGAGCAGTTCTTC. Translation gives CASSVFRAYNEQFF.

This chain uses TRBV27 with TRBJ1-5, with D possibly matching TRBD1 (5 bases). V shed 8 bases and J shed 4 bases, with 15 bases lying between them. The germline V gene encodes CDR1 MNHEY and CDR2 SMNVEV (reference sequence). This CDR3 contains 14 residues. CDR3 bases: TGTGCCAGCGGCATTGGGGGGGGTAATCAGCCCCAGCATTTT. It yields the protein CASGIGGGNQPQHF.

The V and J genes are TRBV28 and TRBJ1-2; the match to TRBD1 covers 9 bases. This CDR3 comprises 18 residues. CDR1 MDHEN and CDR2 SYDVKM come from the germline V gene. The junction had 10 bases not matched to a gene; V was cut back by 0 bases and J by 2 bases. CDR3 bases: TGTGCCAGCAGTTTATGGGACGGGACAGGGACCTCCAACTATGGCTACACCTTC. It specifies CASSLWDGTGTSNYGYTF.

The chain carries TRBV27 and TRBJ2-1, with 10 bases matching TRBD2. In germline, CDR1 is MNHEY, CDR2 SMNVEV (reference sequence). CDR3 length: 15 amino acids. The V and J ends lost 3 bases and 3 bases, in that order; junction bases with no gene match: 2. CDR3 DNA sequence: TGTGCCAGCAGTTTGGGACTAGCGAGCTACAATGAGCAGTTCTTC. Translation: CASSLGLASYNEQFF.

In regard to this clonotype: At one end, the junction sequence differs from germline, possibly due to a read error. The CDR3 loop reads CVWSAADRANTEAFF. As DNA, the CDR3 is TGTGTCTGGAGTGCCGCGGACAGGGCGAACACTGAAGCTTTCTTT. The V gene is TRBV30, the J gene TRBJ1-1, with 8 bases identical to TRBD1. Germline V lookup: CDR1 GTSNPN, CDR2 SVGIG (reference sequence). The CDR3 is 15 amino acids.

The J gene is TRBJ1-5, the V gene TRBV27, with a tentative D call TRBD1 (6 bases). The CDR3 sequence is 15 residues long. CDR1 is MNHEY, CDR2 SMNVEV, per germline (reference sequence). Deletions cut 2 bases from V and 3 bases from J, with 11 bases between. The CDR3 nucleotides read TGTGCCAGCAGTTTAAAACAGGGACCCAATCAGCCCCAGCATTTT. It encodes CASSLKQGPNQPQHF.

This clonotype has just one count. V gene TRBV12-3 or TRBV12-4 combines with J gene TRBJ1-5; 11 bases line up with TRBD1. J gave up 3 bases and V 1 base, and 5 bases lay outside the gene matches. The CDR3 is 17 residues long. CDR3 sequence reads: CASSLGTGGRPNQPQHF. CDR3 nucleotide sequence: TGTGCCAGCAGTTTAGGGACAGGGGGCCGACCCAATCAGCCCCAGCATTTT.

The V call is TRBV25-1, the J call TRBJ2-1; D not resolved. The CDR3 length is 12 residues. Per germline, CDR1 MGHDK and CDR2 SYGVNS. The germline V and J ends were trimmed by 2 bases and 10 bases, with 9 bases remaining between them. The CDR3 DNA sequence: TGTGCCAGCAGTGAAGACGTGGGAGAGCAGTTCTTC. Translating gives CASSEDVGEQFF.

This chain links TRBV10-2 with TRBJ2-4, with D unclear. The V and J ends lost 2 bases and 0 bases respectively, with 11 bases between them. There are 16 residues in the CDR3. Germline V gene sequence: CDR1 WSHSY, CDR2 SAAADI. CDR3 sequence reads: CASSEVTRIAKNIQYF. CDR3 DNA: TGCGCCAGCAGTGAGGTCACGCGAATAGCCAAAAACATTCAGTACTTC.

This chain connects TRBV19 to TRBJ2-3, with TRBD2 matching over 10 bases. Trimming took 6 bases from V and 2 from J; bases not matched to a gene: 5. This CDR3 region has 15 residues. Germline V gives CDR1 LNHDA, CDR2 SQIVND (reference sequence). The CDR3 spells CASRSGRELTDTQYF. CDR3 coding DNA: TGTGCCAGTAGGAGCGGGAGGGAACTCACAGATACGCAGTATTTT.

The rearrangement uses TRBV7-9 and TRBJ1-2, with 7 bases identical to TRBD1. The CDR3 is made up of 11 amino acids. V gave up 5 bases and J gave up 7 bases; unmatched junction bases: 1. Looked up from germline, CDR1 is SEHNR and CDR2 is FQNEAQ (reference sequence). The CDR3 reads CASSGTVGYTF. In DNA form, the CDR3 reads TGTGCCAGCAGCGGGACAGTTGGCTACACCTTC.

The chain is built from TRBV7-9 and TRBJ2-5, with D tentatively TRBD1 (5 bases). Germline V CDR1 and CDR2: SEHNR, FQNEAQ (reference sequence). The CDR3 totals 12 residues. V was cut by 5 bases and J by 5 bases, with 9 bases left in between. CDR3 amino acids: CASSQGHETQYF. CDR3 in DNA: TGTGCCAGCAGCCAGGGCCACGAGACCCAGTACTTC.

The chain is built from TRBV11-2 and TRBJ1-4; D is ambiguous. CDR1 SGHAT and CDR2 FQNNGV come from the germline V gene. The CDR3 has 18 amino acids. V was pared by 3 bases and J by 1 base, with 18 bases between. The CDR3: CASSFTLFRSRTNEKLFF. CDR3 sequence (DNA): TGTGCCAGCAGCTTCACCCTCTTCCGATCTCGAACTAATGAAAAACTGTTTTTT.